This note documents a single T cell receptor beta chain sequence. Though nominally healthy at sampling, donors likely had unrecorded immune exposures. The PCR had 60 Vbeta and 13 Jbeta primers. Only in-frame clones appear in the TCRdb table, and some are missing; sequencing was by immunoSEQ multiplex PCR. This sample has more than 85,000 clones; about 63% occur once, and the top ten carry 5% to 6.5%. This record comes from a study of cytomegalovirus exposure and HLA in healthy donors. This CDR3 has 14 amino acids. Germline CDR1 and CDR2: MNHEY and SVGAGI. J lost 6 bases, V lost 6 bases, and 10 bases had no gene match.

Sequencing used PBMCs. The V and J genes are TRBV6-5 and TRBJ2-5, with TRBD1 matching over 7 bases. This receptor was identified in a woman in her thirties in good health and CMV-seronegative. As DNA, the CDR3 is TGTGCCAGCAGCACGAGACAGGGTAAAAAGACCCAGTACTTC. Translation gives CASSTRQGKKTQYF.